These T cell receptor beta chains were read from a single sample in a study of regulatory T cells in long-lasting Graves disease. TCRdb independently ran MiXCR on the multiplex PCR reads; one entry per CDR3 protein. The data contain 250,000 to 300,000 distinct CDR3 sequences, about 18% of them singletons. This sample was shared with a second study, whose subject was T cells in Graves' hyperthyroidism and ophthalmopathy.

Source: peripheral blood mononuclear cells (PBMCs), taken at new diagnosis, from a patient treated with antithyroid drugs. The source is a woman aged 25 to 45 with Graves disease. The CDR3 runs from the conserved cysteine through the conserved F or W. Each record gives: V gene, clone size, J gene, D gene, CDR3 protein, CDR3 DNA. The D gene is left open where the match is weak. Part of the rows lack a size; the others show once, few, many or a class for expanded clones.

TRBV3-1	.	TRBJ1-2	.	CASSQEGLVNYGYTF	TGTGCCAGCAGCCAAGAGGGATTAGTTAACTATGGCTACACCTTC
TRBV12-3/TRBV12-4	many	TRBJ1-2	TRBD1	CASTRTGVDGYTF	TGTGCCAGCACCAGGACAGGGGTGGATGGCTACACCTTC
TRBV14	few	TRBJ2-3	TRBD2	CASSQRLAGGSTDTQYF	TGTGCCAGCAGCCAACGACTAGCGGGGGGGAGCACAGATACGCAGTATTTT
TRBV4-1	many	TRBJ1-1	.	CASRRVGASNTEAFF	TGCGCCAGCAGAAGGGTAGGCGCATCGAACACTGAAGCTTTCTTT
TRBV20-1	many	TRBJ2-7	.	CSAALRYGQYF	TGCAGTGCTGCCCTCAGGTACGGGCAGTACTTC
TRBV18	many	TRBJ1-1	.	CASSPRGNAEAFF	TGTGCCAGCTCACCCCGGGGGAACGCTGAAGCTTTCTTT
TRBV11-2	.	TRBJ2-7	TRBD1	CASSLVLVGTGSYEQYF	TGTGCCAGCAGCTTAGTTCTTGTGGGGACAGGGTCCTACGAGCAGTACTTC
TRBV9	many	TRBJ1-2	.	CGLYGYTF	TGTGGTCTCTATGGCTACACCTTC
TRBV12-3/TRBV12-4	few	TRBJ2-1	TRBD2	CASTRGGASYNEQFF	TGTGCCAGCACCCGCGGGGGGGCCTCCTACAATGAGCAGTTCTTC
TRBV7-9	many	TRBJ2-7	.	CASSLMSGPYEQYF	TGTGCCAGCAGCTTAATGTCAGGGCCCTACGAGCAGTACTTC
TRBV6-2/TRBV6-3	many	TRBJ2-1	.	CASVSGTIGYNEQFF	TGTGCCAGCGTCAGCGGGACAATAGGGTACAATGAGCAGTTCTTC
TRBV5-5	few	TRBJ1-4	.	CASSRTGNGYEKLFF	TGTGCCAGCAGCCGGACCGGCAACGGGTATGAAAAACTGTTTTTT
TRBV7-2	many	TRBJ1-4	TRBD1	CASSRDRDSEKLFF	TGTGCCAGCAGTCGAGACAGGGACTCTGAAAAACTGTTTTTT
TRBV7-8	many	TRBJ2-1	.	CASSRLSGKYNEQFF	TGTGCCAGCAGCCGCCTCTCCGGGAAATACAATGAGCAGTTCTTC
TRBV29-1	many	TRBJ2-3	TRBD1	CSVGQGLSTTDTQYF	TGCAGCGTAGGACAGGGGCTTTCTACCACAGATACGCAGTATTTT
TRBV7-9	many	TRBJ2-5	TRBD2	CASNGGGEETQYF	TGTGCCAGCAACGGCGGGGGGGAAGAGACCCAGTACTTC
TRBV10-3	.	TRBJ2-7	TRBD2	CAISATPGLAGHEQYF	TGTGCCATCAGTGCAACCCCGGGACTAGCGGGCCACGAGCAGTACTTC
TRBV28	.	TRBJ1-6	TRBD1	CASSSGQGALPLHF	TGTGCCAGCAGTTCAGGACAGGGGGCGCTTCCCCTCCACTTT
TRBV20-1	many	TRBJ2-3	.	CSARDRSGGLSTDTQYF	TGCAGTGCTAGAGATCGGAGTGGGGGACTTAGCACAGATACGCAGTATTTT
TRBV6-7	few	TRBJ2-5	TRBD2	CASGSRTSSYQETQYF	TGTGCCAGCGGGTCCAGGACTAGCTCTTACCAAGAGACCCAGTACTTC
TRBV5-5	many	TRBJ1-4	.	CASSYEPGSNEKLFF	TGTGCCAGCAGCTACGAACCAGGGTCCAACGAAAAACTGTTTTTT
TRBV27	many	TRBJ1-2	.	CASSLLAGRQLKRGYTF	TGTGCCAGCAGTTTATTGGCAGGTCGACAGTTAAAACGTGGCTACACCTTC
TRBV7-9	many	TRBJ1-1	.	CASSLEQWDTEAFF	TGTGCCAGCAGCTTAGAGCAGTGGGACACTGAAGCTTTCTTT
TRBV18	many	TRBJ2-1	TRBD1	CASSRGTGSRNEQFF	TGTGCCAGCTCACGCGGGACAGGGAGTAGGAATGAGCAGTTCTTC
TRBV2	many	TRBJ1-5	TRBD1	CASTDRGHGGNQPQHF	TGTGCCAGCACGGACAGGGGGCATGGGGGCAATCAGCCCCAGCATTTT
TRBV4-1	few	TRBJ1-6	.	CASSQDLARGRSPLHF	TGCGCCAGCAGCCAAGATCTAGCCAGGGGACGTTCACCCCTCCACTTT
TRBV20-1	many	TRBJ1-2	.	CSASDGEGYGYTF	TGCAGTGCTTCAGACGGTGAAGGCTATGGCTACACCTTC
TRBV20-1	many	TRBJ2-3	.	CSARVRNTDTQYF	TGCAGTGCTAGAGTCAGGAACACAGATACGCAGTATTTT
TRBV10-3	many	TRBJ1-1	.	CAISEFQDTEAFF	TGTGCCATCAGTGAGTTTCAGGACACTGAAGCTTTCTTT
TRBV20-1	many	TRBJ2-7	TRBD1	CSARGTADFYEQYF	TGCAGTGCTAGGGGGACAGCGGACTTCTACGAGCAGTACTTC
TRBV9	many	TRBJ2-1	TRBD2	CASSVGAGGRNEQFF	TGTGCCAGCAGCGTAGGAGCGGGGGGGCGCAATGAGCAGTTCTTC
TRBV6-1	many	TRBJ1-2	.	CASRLEQVGGYGYTF	TGTGCCAGCAGACTAGAACAGGTCGGCGGCTATGGCTACACCTTC
TRBV5-5	.	TRBJ2-7	.	CASSYTRSYEQYF	TGTGCCAGCAGCTACACCAGGTCCTACGAGCAGTACTTC
TRBV7-2	many	TRBJ1-2	.	CASSPRQRTNYGYTF	TGTGCCAGCAGCCCGCGACAGAGGACTAACTATGGCTACACCTTC
TRBV3-1	many	TRBJ2-3	.	CASSQIDTQYF	TGTGCCAGCAGCCAAATAGATACGCAGTATTTT
TRBV7-9	many	TRBJ2-1	TRBD2	CASSYLAGDRDEQFF	TGTGCCAGCAGTTACCTAGCGGGGGATCGAGATGAGCAGTTCTTC
TRBV5-1	many	TRBJ1-4	.	CASSLLGGARNEKLFF	TGCGCCAGCAGCTTGTTGGGGGGCGCGAGGAATGAAAAACTGTTTTTT
TRBV7-9	many	TRBJ1-1	.	CALGGNTEAFF	TGTGCCCTCGGCGGGAACACTGAAGCTTTCTTT
TRBV7-9	many	TRBJ2-7	.	CASSLDPYEQYF	TGCGCCAGCAGCTTGGACCCCTACGAGCAGTACTTC
TRBV6-2/TRBV6-3	many	TRBJ1-1	.	CASTSLRVRGNTEAFF	TGTGCCAGCACCTCGTTACGGGTCCGGGGAAACACTGAAGCTTTCTTT
TRBV5-1	many	TRBJ1-6	TRBD1	CASSLRGGQIYNSPLHF	TGCGCCAGCAGCTTGCGGGGGGGACAGATCTATAATTCACCCCTCCACTTT
TRBV7-2	many	TRBJ2-1	.	CASTNLYNEQFF	TGTGCCAGCACGAACCTCTACAATGAGCAGTTCTTC
TRBV12-3/TRBV12-4	many	TRBJ1-4	.	CASSLVTVEKLFF	TGTGCCAGCAGCTTGGTGACAGTGGAAAAACTGTTTTTT
TRBV11-2	many	TRBJ2-5	.	CASSLGQRETQYF	TGTGCCAGCAGCTTAGGGCAGCGGGAGACCCAGTACTTC
TRBV20-1	many	TRBJ1-2	.	CSARAPNNYGYTF	TGCAGTGCTAGAGCCCCCAACAACTATGGCTACACCTTC
TRBV20-1	many	TRBJ1-5	TRBD1	CSAMEGANQPQHF	TGCAGTGCTATGGAGGGGGCTAATCAGCCCCAGCATTTT
TRBV19	.	TRBJ1-5	TRBD1	CASSIGDRGPAGPQHF	TGTGCCAGTAGTATAGGGGACAGGGGGCCCGCCGGGCCCCAGCATTTT
TRBV19	many	TRBJ2-7	TRBD1	CASSIRDREFSYEQYF	TGTGCCAGTAGTATCCGGGACAGGGAGTTCTCCTACGAGCAGTACTTC
TRBV13	many	TRBJ2-3	.	CASSRDVTDTQYF	TGTGCCAGCAGCAGGGACGTCACAGATACGCAGTATTTT
TRBV6-5	many	TRBJ2-1	TRBD2	CASSYPSGGFNEQFF	TGTGCCAGCAGTTACCCTAGCGGGGGGTTTAATGAGCAGTTCTTC
TRBV5-5	.	TRBJ1-2	.	CASSRIGGGRGYTF	TGTGCCAGCAGCAGGATAGGAGGAGGGCGTGGCTACACCTTC
TRBV7-2	many	TRBJ2-7	TRBD1	CASSARWDSGTYEQYF	TGTGCCAGCAGCGCGAGATGGGACAGTGGTACCTACGAGCAGTACTTC
TRBV9	.	TRBJ2-1	.	CASSVASGNTYNEQFF	TGTGCCAGCAGCGTAGCCTCAGGGAACACCTACAATGAGCAGTTCTTC
TRBV7-9	many	TRBJ2-7	TRBD1	CASSLGTGVEEQYF	TGTGCCAGCAGCTTAGGGACAGGGGTAGAGGAGCAGTACTTC